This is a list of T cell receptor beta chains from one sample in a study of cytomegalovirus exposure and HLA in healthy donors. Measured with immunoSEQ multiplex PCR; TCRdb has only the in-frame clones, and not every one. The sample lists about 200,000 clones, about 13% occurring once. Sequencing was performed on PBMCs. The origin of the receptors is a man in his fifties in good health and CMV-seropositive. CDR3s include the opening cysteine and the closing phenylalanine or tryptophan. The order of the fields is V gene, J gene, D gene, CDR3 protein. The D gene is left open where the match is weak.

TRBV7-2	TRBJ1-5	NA	CASSLERDNNQPQHF
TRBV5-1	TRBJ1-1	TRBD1	CASSRMTGGAESEAFF
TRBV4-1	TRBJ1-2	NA	CASSDAEGVSYGYTF
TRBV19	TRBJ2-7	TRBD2	CASIGGASGAYEQYF
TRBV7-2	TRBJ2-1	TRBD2	CASSPGLAGGRDEQFF
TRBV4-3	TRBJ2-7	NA	CASSPYERDFPAYEQYF
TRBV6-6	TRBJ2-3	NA	CASSRGIADTQYF
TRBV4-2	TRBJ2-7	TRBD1	CASSQVVGQGSEQYF
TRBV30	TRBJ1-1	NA	CAWSGRRKTNTEAFF
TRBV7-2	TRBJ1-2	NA	CASSLPRGYGYTF
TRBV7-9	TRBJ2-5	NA	CAAIAGAQETQYF
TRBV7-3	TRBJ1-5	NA	CASSQIGRGEQPQHF
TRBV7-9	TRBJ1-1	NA	CASRPVGQTNTEAFF
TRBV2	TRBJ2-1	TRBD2	CASSVETSGGSGEQFF
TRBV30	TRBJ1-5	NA	CAWNGGGSNQPQHF
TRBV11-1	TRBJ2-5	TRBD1	CASSWGTGGQETQYF
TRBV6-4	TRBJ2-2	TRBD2	CASSLGLAVGELFF
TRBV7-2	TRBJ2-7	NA	CASSSSKGGWNEQYF
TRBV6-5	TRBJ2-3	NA	CASSYSSGRATDTQYF
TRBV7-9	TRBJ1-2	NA	CASSSPQGNYGYTF
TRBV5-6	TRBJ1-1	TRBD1	CASSGKTGDWAEAFF
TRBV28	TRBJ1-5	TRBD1	CASSDRDRGNQPQHF
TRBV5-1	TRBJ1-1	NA	CASSSTPGANTEAFF
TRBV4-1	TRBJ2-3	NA	CASSQEVTAGSTDTQYF
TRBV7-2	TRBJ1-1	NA	CASSLQGIDTEAFF
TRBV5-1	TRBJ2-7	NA	CASSVSGSYEQYF
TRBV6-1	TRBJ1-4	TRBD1	CASNRGKSNEKLFF
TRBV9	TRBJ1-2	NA	CASSVGPSGGDGYTF
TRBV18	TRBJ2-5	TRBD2	CASSFSGGAKETQYF
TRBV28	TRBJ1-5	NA	CASSLLQGHSNQPQHF
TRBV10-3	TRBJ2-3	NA	CAISDSDTQYF
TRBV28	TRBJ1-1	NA	CASSLTGNTEAFF
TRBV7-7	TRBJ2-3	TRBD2	CASSSRPGGTDTQYF
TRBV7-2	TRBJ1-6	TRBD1	CASSDGQGQNSPLHF
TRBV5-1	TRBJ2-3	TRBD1	CASSPFFTGASFTDTQYF
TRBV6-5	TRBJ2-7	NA	CATHSRYEQYF
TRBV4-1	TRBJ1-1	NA	CASSQGAGLNTEAFF
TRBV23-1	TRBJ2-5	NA	CASSQSESPETQYF
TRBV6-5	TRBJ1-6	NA	CASSYTGFPPLHF
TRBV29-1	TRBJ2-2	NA	CSGQIGTFTGELFF
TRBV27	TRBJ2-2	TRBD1	CAILDRRTGELFF
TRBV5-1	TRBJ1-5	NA	CASSLGGANQPQHF
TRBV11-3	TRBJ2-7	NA	CASSFSRSPGEQYF
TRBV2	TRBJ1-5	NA	CASSDEAGLQPQHF
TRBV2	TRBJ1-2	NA	CASSESRKSWWSNYGYTF
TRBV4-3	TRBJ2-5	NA	CASSWTAQETQYF
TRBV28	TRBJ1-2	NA	CASSLPADYGYTF
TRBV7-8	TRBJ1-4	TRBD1	CASSTLTGIDEKLFF
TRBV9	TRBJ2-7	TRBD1	CASSAGSQGQGGYEQYF
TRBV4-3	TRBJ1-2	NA	CASSQSSAWTASGYTF
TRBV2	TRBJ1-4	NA	CASSLDRTGNEKLFF
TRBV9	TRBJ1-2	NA	CASRGQGIHGYTF
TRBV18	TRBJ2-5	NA	CASSPELGGQETQYF